The clone carrying this T cell receptor (beta chain) has a handful of counts. These data belong to a study of blood T cell repertoires in COVID-19. Study information: T cells, B-cell-depleted T cells, or PBMCs provided the cDNA or gDNA that served as material.

The CDR3 has 16 residues. The junction had 2 bases not matched to a gene; V was cut back by 4 bases and J by 0 bases. Germline V gene lookup returns CDR1 LNHDA and CDR2 SQIVND (reference sequence). In the authors' workflow: Nucleated cell counts were estimated from reference gene primer amplification. Here immunoSEQ multiplex PCR was the method, and the copy in TCRdb shows in-frame clones only, minus some. V, J and clone size derive from that table, while D and trimming were established from the DNA sequence. The sample yields 120,000 to 150,000 clones, about 82% seen once. The sample consisted of peripheral blood. This chain connects TRBV19 to TRBJ2-6, with 8 bases that match TRBD1. The TCR comes from a woman in her thirties or forties with active or convalescent COVID-19. CDR3 amino acids: CASSTGTGSGANVLTF. CDR3 bases: TGTGCCAGTAGTACCGGGACAGGCTCTGGGGCCAACGTCCTGACTTTC. The full variable domain, in which reference TRBV19 and TRBJ2-6 provide the parts outside the CDR3, is DGGITQSPKYLFRKEGQNVTLSCEQNLNHDAMYWYRQDPGQGLRLIYYSQIVNDFQKGDIAEGYSVSREKKESFPLTVTSAQKNPTAFYLCASSTGTGSGANVLTFGAGSRLTVL.